The 9 T cell receptor beta chains below all came from one sample that was sequenced in a study of T-cell memory formation after mild COVID-19. MiXCR, applied by TCRdb to the 5' RACE reads, yields one record per CDR3 protein. The sample shows approximately 99,000 distinct CDR3 sequences, 15% to 20% of them seen only once. Sequenced: PBMCs or a T cell subset sorted from them (not recorded which). The receptors derive from a man aged 18 to 29 who had mild COVID-19 (a few samples of this study predate the infection). Cell type and time point are not known.

This clonotype is termed medium-sized. This chain joins TRBV4-3 and TRBJ2-2; TRBD1 is a possible D gene (5 bases). Germline V lookup: CDR1 LGHNA, CDR2 YSLEER. The V and J ends lost 0 bases and 2 bases respectively, with 16 bases between them. This CDR3 has 18 amino acids. The CDR3 reads CASSQETTGRINTGELFF. For the CDR3, the DNA is TGCGCCAGCAGCCAAGAAACTACAGGACGCATTAACACCGGGGAGCTGTTTTTT.

This clonotype was detected a few times. This rearrangement joins TRBV2 to TRBJ1-2; 7 bases are a match to TRBD1. Germline V gives CDR1 SNHLY, CDR2 FYNNEI. The V segment lost 8 bases and the J segment 4 bases; nucleotides outside the gene matches: 10. The CDR3 spans 14 residues. DNA of the CDR3: TGTGCCAGCCTTTATTTGGGACAGAGCTATGGCTACACCTTC. It encodes CASLYLGQSYGYTF.

This clonotype turned up a few times. The gene calls are TRBV14 and TRBJ2-7; D is possibly TRBD1 (5 bases). Trimming pared 4 bases from V and 0 bases from J, leaving 13 bases between. This CDR3 has 15 residues. The germline gives CDR1 SGHDN, CDR2 FVKESK. The DNA of the CDR3 is TGTGCCAGCAGCCGAATGACAGCCTACTCCTACGAGCAGTACTTC. Its protein product is CASSRMTAYSYEQYF.

This clonotype appeared a few times. The rearrangement uses TRBV20-1 and TRBJ2-3; D unclear. Trimming removed 6 bases at V and 0 bases at J, with 16 bases between. Looked up from germline, CDR1 is DFQATT and CDR2 is SNEGSKA (reference sequence). The CDR3 contains 15 residues. The CDR3 nucleotides are TGCAGTGCCTATAAGGCTAGATCTAGCACAGATACGCAGTATTTT. It yields the protein CSAYKARSSTDTQYF.

This clonotype was observed many times. Written as DNA, the CDR3 is TGCGCCAGCACCGACTCAGGAGATACGCAGTATTTT. It specifies CASTDSGDTQYF. The rearrangement joins TRBV5-1 to TRBJ2-3, with D uncertain. This CDR3 region has 12 residues. In germline, CDR1 is SGHRS, CDR2 YFSETQ. V shed 6 bases and J shed 5 bases, with 10 bases lying between them.

The chain recombines TRBV4-2 with TRBJ2-5; 7 bases agree with TRBD1. After removal of 1 base from V and 5 bases from J, the junction contained 7 bases not matched to a gene. CDR1 and CDR2 (germline): LGHNA, YNFKEQ. This CDR3 spans 15 amino acids. The DNA for the CDR3 is TGTGCCAGCAGCCAAGCAGGGGGTCGAGGCGAGACCCAGTACTTC. It codes for CASSQAGGRGETQYF.

The rearrangement uses TRBV6-5 and TRBJ1-2, with a weak D call TRBD1 (6 bases). Germline loops: CDR1 MNHEY, CDR2 SVGAGI. The V gene lost 6 bases and the J gene lost 2 bases, with 22 bases spanning the gap. The CDR3 sequence is 17 residues long. In nucleotides, the CDR3 is TGTGCCAGCAGCAAAGGGTTGGGGGGCGCGTGGAACTATGGCTACACCTTC. It translates to CASSKGLGGAWNYGYTF.

This rearrangement joins TRBV7-3 to TRBJ2-5; D tentatively fits TRBD1 or TRBD2 (5 bases each). The CDR3 spans 13 residues. Trimming took 4 bases from V and 7 from J, leaving 13 bases between them. Per the germline V gene, CDR1 is SGHTA and CDR2 is FQGTGA. CDR3 bases: TGTGCCAGCAGCTCCGGACTGCAGGGGACCCAGTACTTC. It yields the protein CASSSGLQGTQYF.

This clonotype was seen a few times. The V call is TRBV5-1, the J call TRBJ1-1; possible D gene TRBD1, 5 bases. The CDR3 spans 14 residues. V lost 5 bases, J lost 4 bases, and 15 bases lay in between. The germline V gene has CDR1 SGHRS and CDR2 YFSETQ. This CDR3 is CASRIAGTGTEAFF. CDR3 DNA: TGCGCCAGCAGGATAGCCGGGACGGGCACTGAAGCTTTCTTT.